What follows are 5 T cell receptor beta chains derived from one specimen sequenced in a study of blood T cell repertoires in COVID-19. TCRdb's table, derived via immunoSEQ multiplex PCR, lists solely in-frame clones and lacks some. Of tens of thousands of clones in the sample, roughly 79% were seen once. The sample was peripheral blood. The receptors originated from a man aged 80 or over with acute or convalescent COVID-19.

The chain has TRBV11-1 and TRBJ1-2, with 9 bases matching TRBD1. The CDR3 runs to 14 residues. V lost 3 bases, J lost 2 bases, and 1 base stayed unmatched. From germline, CDR1 is SGHAT and CDR2 FQDESV (reference sequence). CDR3 sequence (DNA): TGTGCCAGCAGCTTGGGACAGGGCAACTATGGCTACACCTTC. Its translation is CASSLGQGNYGYTF.

The gene calls are TRBV30 and TRBJ1-6, with D perhaps TRBD1 (6 bases). Germline values: CDR1 GTSNPN, CDR2 SVGIG (reference sequence). The CDR3 spans 16 residues. Trimming took off 0 bases at V and 11 bases at J, with 20 bases between the two ends. Written as DNA, the CDR3 is TGTGCCTGGAGTGTACCTTTAGGGGGTTATGTGGCACCCCTCCACTTT. Encoded protein: CAWSVPLGGYVAPLHF. Filled out from reference TRBV30 and TRBJ1-6, the complete variable domain reads SQTIHQWPATLVQPVGSPLSLECTVEGTSNPNLYWYRQAAGRGLQLLFYSVGIGQISSEVPQNLSASRPQDRQFILSSKKLLLSDSGFYLCAWSVPLGGYVAPLHFGNGTRLTVT.

The V and J genes are TRBV6-5 and TRBJ2-2, with 8 bases that match TRBD2. The CDR3 loop spans 14 amino acids. Germline loops: CDR1 MNHEY, CDR2 SVGAGI. The junction had 4 bases not matched to a gene; V was cut back by 4 bases and J by 6 bases. The CDR3 nucleotides are TGTGCCAGCAGTTCGGGACTAGATCCCGGGGAGCTGTTTTTT. Translated, it gives CASSSGLDPGELFF.

The chain employs TRBV5-1 and TRBJ2-1, with D perhaps matching TRBD2 (6 bases). This CDR3 contains 14 residues. Germline V gives CDR1 SGHRS, CDR2 YFSETQ. V lost 0 bases, J lost 5 bases, and 9 bases lay in between. The CDR3 DNA reads as TGCGCCAGCAGCTTGGTAGGAGGGAACAATGAGCAGTTCTTC. Translation gives CASSLVGGNNEQFF.

The chain combines TRBV19 with TRBJ2-3, with 7 bases that match TRBD2. After removal of 6 bases from V and 4 bases from J, the junction contained 7 bases not matched to a gene. The germline CDR1 and CDR2 sequences are LNHDA and SQIVND (reference sequence). The CDR3 runs 14 residues. The CDR3 DNA reads TGTGCCAGTAGAGGCGGGAGTTTTCCAGATACGCAGTATTTT. Its protein product is CASRGGSFPDTQYF.